Sequencing of this TCR beta chain was carried out in a study of monozygotic twins with inflammatory bowel disease. TCRdb reprocessed the 5' RACE reads and keeps a single row for each CDR3 protein, giving no DNA. The sample has over 150,000 distinct CDR3 sequences, and its top ten clones hold 2.8%. The CDR3 sequence is 13 residues long. Germline CDR1 is SGDLS and CDR2 is YYNGEE. The gene calls are TRBV9 and TRBJ2-7; TCRdb indicates TRBD1, and absent DNA this call remains unverified. Sequenced sample: blood. This receptor was identified in a human donor with ulcerative colitis or Crohn's disease, or a healthy co-twin of an affected twin (not recorded which). The CDR3 here is CASSLETRGEQYF.